The next 27 T cell receptor beta chains were all read from a single sample in a study of blood T cell repertoires in COVID-19 (TCRdb year 2020). Receptor amplification or capture employed the immunoSEQ multiplex PCR assay. In its TCRdb copy, this immuneACCESS table keeps in-frame sequences only and misses some clones. Where compared with another copy, unresolved V genes explain less than half of these, and the others have no known cause. This sample comprises some 100,000 clones, about 88% of them detected only once. The top ten clonotypes cover less than 8.5% of the sample. The specimen sequenced was peripheral blood. The origin of the receptors is a man younger than 45 in a cohort sampled during active COVID-19.

The rearrangement links TRBV5-5 to TRBJ2-7; TRBD1 agrees at 10 bases. CDR1 is SGHKS and CDR2 is YYEKEE in the germline V gene (reference sequence). V trimming: 0 bases; J trimming: 2 bases; junction bases outside the gene matches: 5. CDR3 length: 16 residues. The CDR3 reads CASSLGVGQGAYEQYF. In nucleotides, the CDR3 is TGTGCCAGCAGCTTGGGGGTAGGACAGGGGGCCTACGAGCAGTACTTC.

The chain couples TRBV5-6 to TRBJ2-3; D possibly corresponds to TRBD2 (6 bases). CDR3 size: 17 residues. Trimming cost V 3 bases and J 0 bases, with 17 bases left between them. Germline-derived CDR1 and CDR2 are SGHDT and YYEEEE. The CDR3 DNA reads as TGTGCCAGCAGCTGGGGGGATCGACGACGGAGCACAGATACGCAGTATTTT. It codes for CASSWGDRRRSTDTQYF.

The chain combines TRBV5-5 with TRBJ2-2; the D gene is possibly TRBD1 (6 bases). This CDR3 has 13 residues. CDR1 is SGHKS, CDR2 YYEKEE, per germline (reference sequence). V was trimmed by 2 bases and J by 5 bases, leaving 7 bases between them. CDR3: CASSFQGTGELFF. CDR3 in DNA: TGTGCCAGCAGCTTTCAGGGGACCGGGGAGCTGTTTTTT.

V gene TRBV7-9 combines with J gene TRBJ1-1; a weak D match, TRBD1 (5 bases). This CDR3 comprises 16 residues. Deletions cut 5 bases from V and 4 bases from J, with 20 bases between. The V gene's germline CDR1 is SEHNR and CDR2 FQNEAQ (reference sequence). The CDR3 reads CASSRNTGTKGTEAFF. CDR3 DNA: TGTGCCAGCAGCCGAAACACCGGGACTAAAGGCACTGAAGCTTTCTTT.

The chain employs TRBV5-6 and TRBJ2-7, with 9 bases matching TRBD1. J gave up 3 bases and V 4 bases, and 5 bases lay outside the gene matches. The germline CDR1 and CDR2 sequences are SGHDT and YYEEEE. This CDR3 contains 14 residues. The CDR3 coding sequence is TGTGCCAGCAGCCGACGGGGACAGGGCTACGAGCAGTACTTC. It codes for CASSRRGQGYEQYF.

J is TRBJ2-5 and V is TRBV18; TRBD2 agrees at 8 bases. The CDR3 has 16 residues. Germline V lookup: CDR1 KGHSH, CDR2 LQKENI. The V segment lost 2 bases and the J segment 4 bases; nucleotides outside the gene matches: 9. The CDR3 is CASSPGRGGPSETQYF. The CDR3 DNA reads TGTGCCAGCTCACCAGGACGGGGGGGCCCATCAGAGACCCAGTACTTC.

This clone has a single count. This chain links TRBV3-1 (or the pseudogene TRBV3-2) with TRBJ2-4; 8 bases are shared with TRBD2. The CDR3 extends over 16 amino acids. CDR1 LGHDT and CDR2 YNNKEL come from the germline V gene (reference sequence). The J segment lost 6 bases and the V segment lost 0 bases, leaving 7 bases of the junction unmatched. DNA for the CDR3: TGTGCCAGCAGCCAAGAAGGGGGACTAGGTCTAAACATTCAGTACTTC. The encoded protein is CASSQEGGLGLNIQYF.

V is TRBV19 and J is TRBJ1-4; D ambiguous. V was clipped by 3 bases and J by 7 bases, with 18 bases between them. The germline V gene encodes CDR1 LNHDA and CDR2 SQIVND (reference sequence). This CDR3 spans 16 amino acids. The CDR3, as DNA: TGTGCCAGTAGTATCTCTTTCTCGGGGAGTGCTGAAAAACTGTTTTTT. This encodes CASSISFSGSAEKLFF. The whole variable domain, filled in from reference TRBV19 and TRBJ1-4, reads DGGITQSPKYLFRKEGQNVTLSCEQNLNHDAMYWYRQDPGQGLRLIYYSQIVNDFQKGDIAEGYSVSREKKESFPLTVTSAQKNPTAFYLCASSISFSGSAEKLFFGSGTQLSVL.

This clone has more than one count but fewer than ten. The rearrangement links TRBV7-2 to TRBJ2-1; 10 bases align to TRBD2. V was clipped by 0 bases and J by 8 bases; unmatched bases: 7. The CDR3 consists of 16 residues. Per germline, CDR1 SGHTA and CDR2 FQGNSA. The CDR3 DNA follows: TGTGCCAGCAGCTTAGCCAGCGGGGGGGTTGCGTATGAGCAGTTCTTC. This gives the protein CASSLASGGVAYEQFF.

The V and J genes are TRBV19 and TRBJ1-1, with no clear D. Germline V gene data show CDR1 as LNHDA and CDR2 as SQIVND (reference sequence). The CDR3 consists of 13 residues. The V end was cut by 3 bases, the J end by 2 bases, with 7 bases between. The CDR3 region is CASSMADNTEAFF. In DNA form, the CDR3 reads TGTGCCAGTAGTATGGCAGATAACACTGAAGCTTTCTTT.

The chain links TRBV5-1 to TRBJ1-6, with D tentatively TRBD1 (6 bases). The CDR3 is made up of 14 amino acids. Trimming removed 1 base from V and 6 bases from J, with 8 bases in between. Germline CDR1 reads SGHRS; CDR2 reads YFSETQ. This CDR3 is CASSLTGTNSPLHF. For the CDR3, the DNA is TGCGCCAGCAGCTTGACAGGGACTAATTCACCCCTCCACTTT.

This chain joins TRBV28 and TRBJ1-5; D ambiguous. Trimming took off 3 bases at V and 11 bases at J, with 17 bases between the two ends. Germline values: CDR1 MDHEN, CDR2 SYDVKM. The CDR3 runs to 14 residues. The CDR3 reads CASSFLDGRPSQHF. CDR3 DNA sequence: TGTGCCAGCAGTTTTCTCGATGGGCGTCCGTCCCAGCATTTT.

The V gene is TRBV7-9, the J gene TRBJ2-1; 10 positions match TRBD1. The CDR3 is made up of 14 amino acids. Germline CDR1 and CDR2: SEHNR and FQNEAQ (reference sequence). Trimming took 0 bases from V and 16 from J; bases not matched to a gene: 9. The CDR3 sequence is CASSLAGTGECHFF. The CDR3 DNA sequence: TGTGCCAGCAGCTTAGCAGGGACAGGGGAATGTCATTTCTTC.

The chain recombines TRBV3-1 (or the pseudogene TRBV3-2) with TRBJ1-1; D gene unclear. The germline V gene encodes CDR1 LGHDT and CDR2 YNNKEL (reference sequence). V was trimmed by 3 bases and J by 6 bases, leaving 11 bases between them. The CDR3 contains 13 residues. The CDR3, as DNA: TGTGCCAGCAGCCAGGCCTTAATCTCTGAAGCTTTCTTT. Amino acid sequence: CASSQALISEAFF.

This clone was observed a few times. The chain carries TRBV21-1 and TRBJ1-3; TRBD1, the table's D call, was not compared with the DNA. TRBV21-1 is shown as a pseudogene. The CDR3 contains 13 residues. CDR3 sequence (DNA): TGTGCCAGCAGCGAATACAGGGGAAACACCATATATTTT. It yields the protein CASSEYRGNTIYF.

The V and J genes are TRBV3-1 (or the pseudogene TRBV3-2) and TRBJ2-7; D is unclear. Between the trimmed V and J ends, which lost 1 base and 2 bases, there was a span of 3 bases. The CDR3 runs 12 residues. Germline assignment: CDR1 LGHDT and CDR2 YNNKEL (reference sequence). In DNA form, the CDR3 reads TGTGCCAGCAGCCAAGTAGCCTACGAGCAGTACTTC. Translation gives CASSQVAYEQYF.

This clone has more than one count but fewer than ten. The chain joins TRBV7-9 to TRBJ2-7; TRBD1 might be the D (6 bases). Germline-derived CDR1 and CDR2 are SEHNR and FQNEAQ (reference sequence). The CDR3 extends over 13 amino acids. The V gene lost 3 bases and the J gene lost 4 bases, with 10 bases spanning the gap. The CDR3 spells CASSFSTGYEQYF. The CDR3 nucleotides read TGTGCCAGCAGCTTTTCGACAGGATACGAGCAGTACTTC. The whole variable domain, remainder taken from reference TRBV7-9 and TRBJ2-7, is DTGVSQNPRHKITKRGQNVTFRCDPISEHNRLYWYRQTLGQGPEFLTYFQNEAQLEKSRLLSDRFSAERPKGSFSTLEIQRTEQGDSAMYLCASSFSTGYEQYFGPGTRLTVT.

The chain joins TRBV5-1 to TRBJ1-2, with D hard to call. Trimming shortened V by 6 bases and J by 4 bases, and 22 bases separated the two germline ends. Germline V gene sequence: CDR1 SGHRS, CDR2 YFSETQ. This CDR3 is built from 16 residues. CDR3 protein: CASTPWAGGYFYGYTF. In DNA form, the CDR3 reads TGCGCCAGCACCCCTTGGGCGGGAGGATACTTCTATGGCTACACCTTC.

The genes are TRBV3-1 (or the pseudogene TRBV3-2) and TRBJ1-2, with D perhaps matching TRBD1 (5 bases). The CDR3 is 14 amino acids. CDR1 and CDR2 (germline): LGHDT, YNNKEL (reference sequence). Trimming took off 0 bases at V and 6 bases at J, with 11 bases between the two ends. CDR3 bases: TGTGCCAGCAGCCAAGAAGGAAGGGGCGATGGCTACACCTTC. This sequence encodes CASSQEGRGDGYTF.

This chain uses TRBV6-1 with TRBJ2-6; a weak D match, TRBD2 (6 bases). The germline gives CDR1 MNHNS, CDR2 SASEGT. The CDR3 runs to 15 residues. Trimming left V 2 bases short and J 2 bases short, with 7 bases between. This CDR3 is CASSESGAGANVLTF. DNA of the CDR3: TGTGCCAGCAGTGAATCGGGGGCTGGGGCCAACGTCCTGACTTTC.

The chain combines TRBV7-9 with TRBJ1-5; 9 bases line up with TRBD1. CDR1 is SEHNR, CDR2 FQNEAQ, per germline (reference sequence). Losses at the gene ends were 6 bases for V and 5 bases for J; bases not matched to a gene: 11. The CDR3 has 16 residues. The CDR3 loop is CASSHPDRGIYQPQHF. CDR3 nucleotide sequence: TGTGCCAGCAGTCACCCGGACAGGGGAATTTATCAGCCCCAGCATTTT.

J is TRBJ2-3 and V is TRBV18; TRBD2 matches 8 bases. This CDR3 comprises 17 residues. Unmatched junction bases numbered 8, after V lost 0 bases and J lost 3 bases. Germline-derived CDR1 and CDR2 are KGHSH and LQKENI. CDR3 DNA sequence: TGTGCCAGCTCACCACCGAACGGGGGGGCCGAGACAGATACGCAGTATTTT. This gives the protein CASSPPNGGAETDTQYF.

This sequence joins TRBV5-3 and TRBJ1-5, with 11 bases aligning to TRBD1. TRBV5-3 qualifies as an ORF whose function is uncertain. The CDR3 spans 17 residues. The junction had 8 bases not matched to a gene; V was cut back by 0 bases and J by 6 bases. CDR3 sequence reads: CARSLEFRDRGCQPQHF. CDR3 in DNA: TGTGCCAGAAGCTTGGAGTTTCGGGACAGGGGGTGTCAGCCCCAGCATTTT.

The genes are TRBV7-2 and TRBJ2-3; D possibly corresponds to TRBD2 (5 bases). Germline loops: CDR1 SGHTA, CDR2 FQGNSA. The CDR3 totals 13 residues. Trimming shortened V by 7 bases and J by 2 bases, and 10 bases separated the two germline ends. For the CDR3, the DNA is TGTGCCAGCACGACGGGGTTCACAGATACGCAGTATTTT. Residues: CASTTGFTDTQYF.

The genes are TRBV28 and TRBJ1-6; 8 nucleotides align to TRBD1. In germline, CDR1 is MDHEN, CDR2 SYDVKM. The CDR3 is 15 residues long. The J segment lost 7 bases and the V segment lost 5 bases, leaving 7 bases of the junction unmatched. CDR3 region: CASSIGQGENSPLHF. The DNA of the CDR3 is TGTGCCAGCAGTATAGGACAGGGTGAGAATTCACCCCTCCACTTT.

The chain joins TRBV10-3 to TRBJ2-5; TRBD1 matches 7 bases. CDR3 size: 13 residues. Germline CDR1 ENHRY, CDR2 SYGVKD. The J segment lost 5 bases and the V segment lost 5 bases, leaving 5 bases of the junction unmatched. The CDR3, as DNA: TGTGCCATCAGTCGGGACAGTTGGGAGACCCAGTACTTC. Amino acids: CAISRDSWETQYF.

The chain carries TRBV12-5 and TRBJ2-3, with D uncertain. Germline CDR1 and CDR2: LGHNT and FRNRAP. The CDR3 loop spans 13 amino acids. The V and J ends lost 1 base and 6 bases respectively, with 8 bases between them. CDR3 loop: CASGLGRSDTQYF. CDR3 sequence (DNA): TGTGCTAGTGGTTTGGGGCGGTCTGATACGCAGTATTTT.